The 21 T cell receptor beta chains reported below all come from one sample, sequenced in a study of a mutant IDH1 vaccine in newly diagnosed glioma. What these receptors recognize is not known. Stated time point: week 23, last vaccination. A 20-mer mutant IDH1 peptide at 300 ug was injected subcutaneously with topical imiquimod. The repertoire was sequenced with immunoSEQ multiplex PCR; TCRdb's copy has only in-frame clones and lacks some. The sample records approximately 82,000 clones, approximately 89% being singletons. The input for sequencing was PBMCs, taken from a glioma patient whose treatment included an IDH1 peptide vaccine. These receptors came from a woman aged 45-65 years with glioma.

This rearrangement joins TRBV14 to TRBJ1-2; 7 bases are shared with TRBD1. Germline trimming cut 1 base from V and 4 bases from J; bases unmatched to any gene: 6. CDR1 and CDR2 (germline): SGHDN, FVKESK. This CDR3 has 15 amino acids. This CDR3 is CASSQVTGQSYGYTF. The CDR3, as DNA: TGTGCCAGCAGCCAAGTAACGGGACAGTCCTATGGCTACACCTTC.

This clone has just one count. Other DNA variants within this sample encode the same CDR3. As DNA, the CDR3 is TGTGCCAGCAGCTTGGGGACTAGCGGGAGTTACGAGCAGTACTTC. Its protein is CASSLGTSGSYEQYF. The chain recombines TRBV7-9 with TRBJ2-7, with TRBD2 matching over 14 bases. V was clipped by 3 bases and J by 4 bases; unmatched bases: 2. The germline V gene has CDR1 SEHNR and CDR2 FQNEAQ (reference sequence). The CDR3 is 15 amino acids.

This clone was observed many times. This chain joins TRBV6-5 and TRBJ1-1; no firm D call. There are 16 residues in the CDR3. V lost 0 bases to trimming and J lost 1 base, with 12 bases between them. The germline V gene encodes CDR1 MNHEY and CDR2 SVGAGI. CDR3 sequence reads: CASSYSLVLGNTEAFF. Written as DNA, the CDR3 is TGTGCCAGCAGTTACTCGCTTGTATTGGGGAACACTGAAGCTTTCTTT.

The CDR3 nucleotides are TGTGCCAGTAGCCCTACTATATTTAGCTCTGGGGCCAACGTCCTGACTTTC. This gives the protein CASSPTIFSSGANVLTF. The rearrangement uses TRBV19 and TRBJ2-6; D is ambiguous. This CDR3 spans 17 amino acids. Trimming removed 6 bases at V and 0 bases at J, with 15 bases between. The germline CDR1 and CDR2 sequences are LNHDA and SQIVND (reference sequence).

The CDR3 loop reads CASSFDRAGTEAFF. Written as DNA, the CDR3 is TGTGCCAGCAGTTTCGACAGGGCGGGCACTGAAGCTTTCTTT. V and J are TRBV27 and TRBJ1-1; TRBD1 matches 7 bases. The CDR3 contains 14 residues. V gave up 3 bases and J gave up 4 bases; unmatched junction bases: 5. Germline V gene lookup returns CDR1 MNHEY and CDR2 SMNVEV (reference sequence).

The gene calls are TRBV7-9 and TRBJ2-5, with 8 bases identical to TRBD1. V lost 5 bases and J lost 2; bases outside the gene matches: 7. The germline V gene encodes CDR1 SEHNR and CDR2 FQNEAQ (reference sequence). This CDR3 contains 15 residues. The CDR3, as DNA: TGTGCCAGCAGCCACCGGGACAGGCAACAAGAGACCCAGTACTTC. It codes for CASSHRDRQQETQYF.

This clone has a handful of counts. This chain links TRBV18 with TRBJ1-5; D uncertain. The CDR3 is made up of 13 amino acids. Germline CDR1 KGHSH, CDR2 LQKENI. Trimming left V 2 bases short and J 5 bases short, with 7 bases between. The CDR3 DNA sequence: TGTGCCAGCTCACCAGACGGCCATCAGCCCCAGCATTTT. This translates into CASSPDGHQPQHF.

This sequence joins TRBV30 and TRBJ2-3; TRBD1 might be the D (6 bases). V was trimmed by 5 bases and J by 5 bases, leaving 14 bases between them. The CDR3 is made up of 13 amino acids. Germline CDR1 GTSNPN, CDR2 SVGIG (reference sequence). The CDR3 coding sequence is TGTGCCTGGGGCAGACAGGTTCAAGATACGCAGTATTTT. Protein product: CAWGRQVQDTQYF.

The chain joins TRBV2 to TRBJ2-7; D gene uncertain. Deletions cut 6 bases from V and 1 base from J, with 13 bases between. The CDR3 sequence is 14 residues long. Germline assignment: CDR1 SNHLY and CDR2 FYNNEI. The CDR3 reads CASRDPRTSYEQYF. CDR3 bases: TGTGCCAGCAGGGACCCCAGGACGTCCTACGAGCAGTACTTC. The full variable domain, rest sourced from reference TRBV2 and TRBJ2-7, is EPEVTQTPSHQVTQMGQEVILRCVPISNHLYFYWYRQILGQKVEFLVSFYNNEISEKSEIFDDQFSVERPDGSNFTLKIRSTKLEDSAMYFCASRDPRTSYEQYFGPGTRLTVT.

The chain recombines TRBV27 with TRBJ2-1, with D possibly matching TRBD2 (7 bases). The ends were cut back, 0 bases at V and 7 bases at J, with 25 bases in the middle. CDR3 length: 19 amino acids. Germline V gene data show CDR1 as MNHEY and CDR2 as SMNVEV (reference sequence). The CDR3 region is CASSLSQGWASGRMNEQFF. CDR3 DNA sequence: TGTGCCAGCAGTTTATCGCAGGGGTGGGCTAGCGGACGAATGAATGAGCAGTTCTTC.

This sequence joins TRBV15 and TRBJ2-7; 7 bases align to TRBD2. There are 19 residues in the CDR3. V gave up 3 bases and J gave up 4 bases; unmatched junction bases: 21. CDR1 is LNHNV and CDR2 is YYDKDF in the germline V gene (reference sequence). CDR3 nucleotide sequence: TGTGCCACCAGCAGGACAACTAGCGCACCAATTCCCCAAGCGTACGAGCAGTACTTC. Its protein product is CATSRTTSAPIPQAYEQYF. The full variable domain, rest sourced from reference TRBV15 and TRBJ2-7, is DAMVIQNPRYQVTQFGKPVTLSCSQTLNHNVMYWYQQKSSQAPKLLFHYYDKDFNNEADTPDNFQSRRPNTSFCFLDIRSPGLGDTAMYLCATSRTTSAPIPQAYEQYFGPGTRLTVT.

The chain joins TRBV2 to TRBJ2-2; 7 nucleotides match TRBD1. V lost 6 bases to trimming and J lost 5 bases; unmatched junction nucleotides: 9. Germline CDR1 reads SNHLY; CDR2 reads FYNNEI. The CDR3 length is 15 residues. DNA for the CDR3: TGTGCCAGCAGCGCGACAGGGAAGGGAACCGGGGAGCTGTTTTTT. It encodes CASSATGKGTGELFF.

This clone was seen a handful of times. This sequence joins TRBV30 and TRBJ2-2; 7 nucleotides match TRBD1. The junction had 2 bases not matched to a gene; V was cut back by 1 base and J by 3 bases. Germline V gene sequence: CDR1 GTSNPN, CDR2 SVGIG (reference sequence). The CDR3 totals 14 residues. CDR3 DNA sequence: TGTGCCTGGAGTGGAGACAGGGACACCGGGGAGCTGTTTTTT. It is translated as CAWSGDRDTGELFF.

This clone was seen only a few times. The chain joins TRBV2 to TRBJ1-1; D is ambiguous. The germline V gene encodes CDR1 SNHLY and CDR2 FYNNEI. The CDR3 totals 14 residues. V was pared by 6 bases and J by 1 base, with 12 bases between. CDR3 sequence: CASSLQRGNTEAFF. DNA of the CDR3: TGTGCCAGCAGCCTACAGCGGGGGAACACTGAAGCTTTCTTT. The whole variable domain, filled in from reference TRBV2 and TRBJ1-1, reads EPEVTQTPSHQVTQMGQEVILRCVPISNHLYFYWYRQILGQKVEFLVSFYNNEISEKSEIFDDQFSVERPDGSNFTLKIRSTKLEDSAMYFCASSLQRGNTEAFFGQGTRLTVV.

In DNA form, the CDR3 reads TGTGCCAGCAGGTTACAGGGGCGGTCGGAGGAGCTGTTTTTT. It encodes CASRLQGRSEELFF. The chain has TRBV7-8 and TRBJ2-2; 7 bases fit TRBD1. The V segment lost 6 bases and the J segment 10 bases; nucleotides outside the gene matches: 11. The CDR3 spans 14 residues. The V gene's germline CDR1 is SGHVS and CDR2 FQNEAQ.

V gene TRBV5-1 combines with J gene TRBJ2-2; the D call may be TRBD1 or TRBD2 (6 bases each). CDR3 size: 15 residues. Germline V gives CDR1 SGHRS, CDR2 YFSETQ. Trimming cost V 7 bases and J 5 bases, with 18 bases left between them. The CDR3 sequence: CASSSPGGRTGELFF. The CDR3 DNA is TGCGCCAGCTCCTCCCCCGGGGGCAGGACCGGGGAGCTGTTTTTT.

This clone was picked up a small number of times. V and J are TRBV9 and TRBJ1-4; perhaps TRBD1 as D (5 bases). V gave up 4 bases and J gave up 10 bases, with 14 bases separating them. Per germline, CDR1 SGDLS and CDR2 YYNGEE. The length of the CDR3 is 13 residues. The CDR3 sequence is CASSPLTQGKLFF. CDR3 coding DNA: TGTGCCAGCAGCCCCCTGACCCAGGGAAAACTGTTTTTT.

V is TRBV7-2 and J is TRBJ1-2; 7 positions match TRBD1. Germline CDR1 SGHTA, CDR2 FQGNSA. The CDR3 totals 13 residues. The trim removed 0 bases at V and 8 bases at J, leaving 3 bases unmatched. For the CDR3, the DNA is TGTGCCAGCAGCTTAGCCTACAGGGGCGGCTACACCTTC. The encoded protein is CASSLAYRGGYTF.

CDR3 protein: CASSGIGLAGLSGANVLTF. CDR3 DNA sequence: TGTGCCAGCAGCGGGATAGGACTAGCGGGCCTCTCTGGGGCCAACGTCCTGACTTTC. V usage is TRBV9 and J usage is TRBJ2-6; 11 positions match TRBD2. Germline CDR1 is SGDLS and CDR2 is YYNGEE. Trimming cost V 3 bases and J 0 bases; bases outside gene matches: 8. The CDR3 runs 19 residues. The full variable domain, its missing parts supplied by reference TRBV9 and TRBJ2-6, is DSGVTQTPKHLITATGQRVTLRCSPRSGDLSVYWYQQSLDQGLQFLIQYYNGEERAKGNILERFSAQQFPDLHSELNLSSLELGDSALYFCASSGIGLAGLSGANVLTFGAGSRLTVL.

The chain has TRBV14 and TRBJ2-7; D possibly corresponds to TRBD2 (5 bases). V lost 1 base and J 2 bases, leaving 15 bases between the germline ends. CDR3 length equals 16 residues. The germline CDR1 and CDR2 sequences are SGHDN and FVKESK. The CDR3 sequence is CASSQGRPGPTYEQYF. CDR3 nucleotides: TGTGCCAGCAGCCAAGGGAGGCCTGGTCCCACCTACGAGCAGTACTTC.

This CDR3 reads CASSLAGGPLSYEQYF. CDR3 sequence (DNA): TGTGCCAGCAGCTTAGCGGGAGGGCCCCTCTCCTACGAGCAGTACTTC. The rearrangement uses TRBV7-2 and TRBJ2-7, with TRBD2 identical over 7 bases. CDR3 length: 16 residues. With 0 bases clipped from V and 0 bases from J, the junction kept 5 bases outside the gene matches. Germline V CDR1 and CDR2: SGHTA, FQGNSA.